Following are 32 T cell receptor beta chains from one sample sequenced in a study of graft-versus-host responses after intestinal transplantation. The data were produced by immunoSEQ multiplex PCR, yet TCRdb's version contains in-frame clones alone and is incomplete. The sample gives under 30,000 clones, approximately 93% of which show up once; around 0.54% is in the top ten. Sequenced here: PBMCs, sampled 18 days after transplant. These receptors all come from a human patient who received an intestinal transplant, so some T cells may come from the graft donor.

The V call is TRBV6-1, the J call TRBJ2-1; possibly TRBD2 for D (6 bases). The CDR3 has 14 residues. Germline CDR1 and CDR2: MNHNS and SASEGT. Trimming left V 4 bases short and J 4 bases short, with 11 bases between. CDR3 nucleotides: TGTGCCAGCAGTGGGGCAGGAGGGTACAATGAGCAGTTCTTC. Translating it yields CASSGAGGYNEQFF.

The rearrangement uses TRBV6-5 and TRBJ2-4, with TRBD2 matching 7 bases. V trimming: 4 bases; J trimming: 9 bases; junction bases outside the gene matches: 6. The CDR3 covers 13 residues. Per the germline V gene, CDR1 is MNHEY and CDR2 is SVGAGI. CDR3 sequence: CASSSGWGGIQYF. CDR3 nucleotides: TGTGCCAGCAGTTCCGGATGGGGGGGCATTCAGTACTTC.

CDR3 nucleotide sequence: TGTGCCAGTAGTATGAAGGCCGGGGAGCTGTTTTTT. It yields the protein CASSMKAGELFF. The chain uses TRBV19 and TRBJ2-2; D is ambiguous. Trimming left V 3 bases short and J 6 bases short, with 5 bases between. The germline V gene has CDR1 LNHDA and CDR2 SQIVND (reference sequence). This CDR3 contains 12 residues. Drawing the rest from reference TRBV19 and TRBJ2-2, the complete variable domain is DGGITQSPKYLFRKEGQNVTLSCEQNLNHDAMYWYRQDPGQGLRLIYYSQIVNDFQKGDIAEGYSVSREKKESFPLTVTSAQKNPTAFYLCASSMKAGELFFGEGSRLTVL.

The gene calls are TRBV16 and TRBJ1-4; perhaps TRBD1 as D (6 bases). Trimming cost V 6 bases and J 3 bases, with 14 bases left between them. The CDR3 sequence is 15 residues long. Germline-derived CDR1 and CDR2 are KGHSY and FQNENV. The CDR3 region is CASSRTGQSNEKLFF. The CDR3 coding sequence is TGTGCCAGCAGTCGAACCGGACAGTCTAATGAAAAACTGTTTTTT.

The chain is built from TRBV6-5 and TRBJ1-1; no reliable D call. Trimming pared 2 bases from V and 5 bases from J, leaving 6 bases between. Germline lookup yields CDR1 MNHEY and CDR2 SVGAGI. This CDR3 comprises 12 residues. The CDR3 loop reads CASSYGSTEAFF. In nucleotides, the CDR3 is TGTGCCAGCAGTTACGGTTCTACTGAAGCTTTCTTT.

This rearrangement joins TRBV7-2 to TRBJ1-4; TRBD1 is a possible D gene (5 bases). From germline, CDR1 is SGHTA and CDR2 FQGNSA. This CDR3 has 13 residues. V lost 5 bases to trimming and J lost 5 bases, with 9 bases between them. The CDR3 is CASSQGGNEKLFF. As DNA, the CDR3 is TGTGCCAGCAGCCAGGGTGGAAATGAAAAACTGTTTTTT.

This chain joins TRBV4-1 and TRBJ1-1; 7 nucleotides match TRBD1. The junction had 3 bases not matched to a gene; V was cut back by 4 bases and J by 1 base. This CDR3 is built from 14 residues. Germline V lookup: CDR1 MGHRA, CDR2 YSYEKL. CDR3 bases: TGCGCCAGCAGCCCAGGGGGGACGAACACTGAAGCTTTCTTT. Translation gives CASSPGGTNTEAFF.

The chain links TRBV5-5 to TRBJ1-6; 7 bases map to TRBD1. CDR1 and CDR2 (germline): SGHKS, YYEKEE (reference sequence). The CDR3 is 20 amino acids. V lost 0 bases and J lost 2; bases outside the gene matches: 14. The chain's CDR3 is CASSLAQARHRGTYNSPLHF. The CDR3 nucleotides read TGTGCCAGCAGCTTGGCCCAGGCTCGACACAGGGGAACCTATAATTCACCCCTCCACTTT.

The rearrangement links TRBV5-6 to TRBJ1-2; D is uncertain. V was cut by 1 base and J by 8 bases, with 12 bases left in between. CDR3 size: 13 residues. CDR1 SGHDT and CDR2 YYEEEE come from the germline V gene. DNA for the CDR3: TGTGCCAGCAGCTTGAGGGAGGAGGGAGGCTACACCTTC. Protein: CASSLREEGGYTF.

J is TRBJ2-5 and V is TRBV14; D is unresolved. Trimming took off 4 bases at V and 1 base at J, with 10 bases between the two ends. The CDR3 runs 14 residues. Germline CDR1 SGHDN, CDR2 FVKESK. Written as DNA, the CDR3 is TGTGCCAGCAGCCTGAGACACCTCCAAGAGACCCAGTACTTC. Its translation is CASSLRHLQETQYF. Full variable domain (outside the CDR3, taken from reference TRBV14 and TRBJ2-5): EAGVTQFPSHSVIEKGQTVTLRCDPISGHDNLYWYRRVMGKEIKFLLHFVKESKQDESGMPNNRFLAERTGGTYSTLKVQPAELEDSGVYFCASSLRHLQETQYFGPGTRLLVL.

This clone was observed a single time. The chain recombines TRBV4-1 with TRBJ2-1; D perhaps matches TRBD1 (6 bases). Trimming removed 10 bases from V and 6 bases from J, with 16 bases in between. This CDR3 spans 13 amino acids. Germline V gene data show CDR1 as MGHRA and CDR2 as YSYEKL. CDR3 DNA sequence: TGCGCCACGAGGGGGACCGACATCAATGAGCAGTTCTTC. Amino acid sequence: CATRGTDINEQFF.

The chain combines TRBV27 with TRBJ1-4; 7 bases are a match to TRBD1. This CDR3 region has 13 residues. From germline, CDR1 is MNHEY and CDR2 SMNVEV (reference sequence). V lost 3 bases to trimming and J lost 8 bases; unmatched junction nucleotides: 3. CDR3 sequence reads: CASSFGTVEKLFF. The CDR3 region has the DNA TGTGCCAGCAGTTTCGGGACAGTGGAAAAACTGTTTTTT.

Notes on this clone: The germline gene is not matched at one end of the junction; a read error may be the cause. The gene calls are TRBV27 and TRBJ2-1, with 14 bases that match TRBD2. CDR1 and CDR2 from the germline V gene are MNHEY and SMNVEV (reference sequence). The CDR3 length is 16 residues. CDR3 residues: CASSLHVTSGGAFSIF. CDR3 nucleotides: TGTGCCAGCAGTTTGCACGTGACTAGCGGGGGGGCCTTTTCAATCTTC.

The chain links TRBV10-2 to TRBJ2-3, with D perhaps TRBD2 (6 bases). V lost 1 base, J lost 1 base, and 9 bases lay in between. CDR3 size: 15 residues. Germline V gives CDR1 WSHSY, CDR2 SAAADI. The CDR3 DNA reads TGCGCCAGCAGTGAGTGGGGGGTAGGCACAGATACGCAGTATTTT. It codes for CASSEWGVGTDTQYF.

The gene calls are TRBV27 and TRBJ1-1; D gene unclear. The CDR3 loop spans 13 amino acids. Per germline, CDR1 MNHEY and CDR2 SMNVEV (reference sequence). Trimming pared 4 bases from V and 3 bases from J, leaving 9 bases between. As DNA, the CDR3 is TGTGCCAGCAGTTCCCAAGAGGACACTGAAGCTTTCTTT. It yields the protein CASSSQEDTEAFF.

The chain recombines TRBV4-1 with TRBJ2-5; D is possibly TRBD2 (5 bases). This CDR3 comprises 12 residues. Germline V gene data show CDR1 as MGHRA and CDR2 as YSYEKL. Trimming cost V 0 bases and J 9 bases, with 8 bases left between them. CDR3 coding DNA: TGCGCCAGCAGCCAAGAAGGAGGATCCCAGTACTTC. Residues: CASSQEGGSQYF.

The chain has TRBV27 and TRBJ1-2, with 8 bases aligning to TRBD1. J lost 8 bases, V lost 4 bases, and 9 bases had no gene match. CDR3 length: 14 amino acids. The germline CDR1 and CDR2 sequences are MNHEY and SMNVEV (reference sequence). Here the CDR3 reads CASSSTQGAVGYTF. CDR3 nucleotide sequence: TGTGCCAGCAGTTCTACTCAGGGGGCTGTCGGCTACACCTTC.

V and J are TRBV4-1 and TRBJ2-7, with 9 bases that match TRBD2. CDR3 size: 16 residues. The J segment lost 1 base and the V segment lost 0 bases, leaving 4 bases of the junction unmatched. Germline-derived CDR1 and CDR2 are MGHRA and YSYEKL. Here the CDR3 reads CASSQDSGGSSYEQYF. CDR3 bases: TGCGCCAGCAGCCAAGACAGCGGGGGGTCTTCCTACGAGCAGTACTTC.

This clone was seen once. The CDR3 DNA is TGTGCCAGCAGCCGCGGGGGGGCTGAAGCTTTCTTT. It yields the protein CASSRGGAEAFF. V is TRBV6-1 and J is TRBJ1-1, with D possibly being TRBD1 (5 bases). There are 12 residues in the CDR3. Trimming pared 6 bases from V and 6 bases from J, leaving 11 bases between. The V gene's germline CDR1 is MNHNS and CDR2 SASEGT.

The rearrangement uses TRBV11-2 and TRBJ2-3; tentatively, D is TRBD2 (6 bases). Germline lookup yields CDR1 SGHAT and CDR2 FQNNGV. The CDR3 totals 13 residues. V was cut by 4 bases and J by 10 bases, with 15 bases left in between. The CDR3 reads CASSSAEGAAQYF. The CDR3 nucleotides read TGTGCCAGCAGCTCCGCGGAGGGAGCGGCGCAGTATTTT.

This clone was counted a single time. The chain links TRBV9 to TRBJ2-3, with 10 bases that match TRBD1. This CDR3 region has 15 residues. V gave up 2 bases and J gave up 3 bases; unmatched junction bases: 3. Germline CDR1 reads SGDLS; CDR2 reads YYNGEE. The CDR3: CASSVDRGRTDTQYF. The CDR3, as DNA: TGTGCCAGCAGCGTCGACAGGGGGCGGACAGATACGCAGTATTTT. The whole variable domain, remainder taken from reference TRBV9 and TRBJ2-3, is DSGVTQTPKHLITATGQRVTLRCSPRSGDLSVYWYQQSLDQGLQFLIQYYNGEERAKGNILERFSAQQFPDLHSELNLSSLELGDSALYFCASSVDRGRTDTQYFGPGTRLTVL.

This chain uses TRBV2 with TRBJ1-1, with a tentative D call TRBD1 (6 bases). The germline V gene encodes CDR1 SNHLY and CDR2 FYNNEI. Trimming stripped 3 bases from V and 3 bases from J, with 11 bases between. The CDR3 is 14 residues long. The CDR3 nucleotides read TGTGCCAGCAGTGAGGGGGCCGGGGACACTGAAGCTTTCTTT. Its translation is CASSEGAGDTEAFF. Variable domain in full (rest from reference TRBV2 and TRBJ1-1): EPEVTQTPSHQVTQMGQEVILRCVPISNHLYFYWYRQILGQKVEFLVSFYNNEISEKSEIFDDQFSVERPDGSNFTLKIRSTKLEDSAMYFCASSEGAGDTEAFFGQGTRLTVV.

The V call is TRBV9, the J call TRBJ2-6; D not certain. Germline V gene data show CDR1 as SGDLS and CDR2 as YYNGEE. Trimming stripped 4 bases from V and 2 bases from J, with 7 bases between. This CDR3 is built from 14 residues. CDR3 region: CASSLPAGANVLTF. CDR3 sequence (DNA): TGTGCCAGCAGCCTCCCGGCTGGGGCCAACGTCCTGACTTTC.

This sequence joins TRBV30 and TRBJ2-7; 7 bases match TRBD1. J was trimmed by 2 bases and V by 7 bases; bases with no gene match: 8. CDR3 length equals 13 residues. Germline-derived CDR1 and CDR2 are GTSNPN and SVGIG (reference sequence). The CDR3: CASGQTITYEQYF. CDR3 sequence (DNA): TGTGCCTCGGGACAGACAATTACCTACGAGCAGTACTTC.

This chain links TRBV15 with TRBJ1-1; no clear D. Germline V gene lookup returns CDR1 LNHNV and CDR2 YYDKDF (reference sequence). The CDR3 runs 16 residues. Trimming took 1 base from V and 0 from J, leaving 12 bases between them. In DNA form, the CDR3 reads TGTGCCACCAGCAGAGTGAGTAGGGAAATGAACACTGAAGCTTTCTTT. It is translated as CATSRVSREMNTEAFF.

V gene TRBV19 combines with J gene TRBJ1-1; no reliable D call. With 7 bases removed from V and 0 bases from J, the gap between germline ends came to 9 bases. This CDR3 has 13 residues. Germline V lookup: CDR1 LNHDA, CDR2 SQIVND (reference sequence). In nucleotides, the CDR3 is TGTGCCAGTACACGCAGCCTGAACACTGAAGCTTTCTTT. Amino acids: CASTRSLNTEAFF.

The DNA for the CDR3 is TGTGCCAGCAGCCCCCTTTTTTATGTCCCTAACTATGGCTACACCTTC. Translating it yields CASSPLFYVPNYGYTF. This chain joins TRBV7-8 and TRBJ1-2; no definite D call. Trimming stripped 5 bases from V and 0 bases from J, with 16 bases between. The CDR3 contains 16 residues. Germline lookup yields CDR1 SGHVS and CDR2 FQNEAQ. The entire variable domain, with the rest obtained from reference TRBV7-8 and TRBJ1-2, is as follows: GAGVSQSPRYKVAKRGQDVALRCDPISGHVSLFWYQQALGQGPEFLTYFQNEAQLDKSGLPSDRFFAERPEGSVSTLKIQRTQQEDSAVYLCASSPLFYVPNYGYTFGSGTRLTVV.

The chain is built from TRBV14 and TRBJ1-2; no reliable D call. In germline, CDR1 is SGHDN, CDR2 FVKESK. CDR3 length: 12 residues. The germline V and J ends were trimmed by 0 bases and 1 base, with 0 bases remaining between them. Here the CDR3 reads CASSQDNYGYTF. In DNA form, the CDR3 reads TGTGCCAGCAGCCAAGATAACTATGGCTACACCTTC.

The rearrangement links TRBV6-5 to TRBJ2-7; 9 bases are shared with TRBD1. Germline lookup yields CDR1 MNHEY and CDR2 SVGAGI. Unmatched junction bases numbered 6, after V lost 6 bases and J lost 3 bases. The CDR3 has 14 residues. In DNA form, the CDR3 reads TGTGCCAGCAGAGATAGGGGACAGGGCTACGAGCAGTACTTC. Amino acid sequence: CASRDRGQGYEQYF.

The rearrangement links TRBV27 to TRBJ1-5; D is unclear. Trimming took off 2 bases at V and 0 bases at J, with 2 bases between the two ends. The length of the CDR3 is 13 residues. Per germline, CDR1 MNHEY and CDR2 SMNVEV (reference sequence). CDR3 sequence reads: CASSLLSNQPQHF. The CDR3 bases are TGTGCCAGCAGTTTACTTAGCAATCAGCCCCAGCATTTT.

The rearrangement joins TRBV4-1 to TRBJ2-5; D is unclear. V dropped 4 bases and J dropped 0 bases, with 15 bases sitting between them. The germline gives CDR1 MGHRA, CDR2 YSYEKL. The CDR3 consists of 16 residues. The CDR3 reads CASSPTVGVNQETQYF. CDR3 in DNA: TGCGCCAGCAGCCCAACCGTTGGGGTCAACCAAGAGACCCAGTACTTC.

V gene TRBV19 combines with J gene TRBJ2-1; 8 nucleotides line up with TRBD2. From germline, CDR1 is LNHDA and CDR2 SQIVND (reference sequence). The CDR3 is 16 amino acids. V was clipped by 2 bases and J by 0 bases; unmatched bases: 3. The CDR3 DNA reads TGTGCCAGTAGTATATCGGGGGGGAGCTCCTACAATGAGCAGTTCTTC. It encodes CASSISGGSSYNEQFF.